This T cell receptor (beta chain) was found in a study of STAT3 mutations in large granular lymphocyte leukemia. V was cut by 6 bases and J by 0 bases, with 9 bases left in between. CDR3 length: 13 residues. Per the germline V gene, CDR1 is ENHRY and CDR2 is SYGVKD. General study findings and limits: In about 30% of the 18 patients, new TCR clonotypes emerged after therapy. Some patients had dominant TCR clones larger than their STAT3 mutant burden. Every T-LGLL patient had at least one immunodominant TCRbeta clonotype.

Average productive template count per sample was about 40,000. Sequenced by immunoSEQ multiplex PCR; TCRdb stores in-frame clones only, minus some. The sample yields 7,800 or so clones, 91% seen once. Turning to this clone: Its matching antigen is unknown.

What was sequenced was peripheral blood mononuclear cells. The clonotype originates from a man aged 45-65 years with T-cell large granular lymphocyte leukemia. Some clones in this sample may be carry-over from other donors' samples. V and J are TRBV10-3 and TRBJ2-7; D is ambiguous. CDR3 in amino acids: CAISEGPSYEQYF. The CDR3 DNA follows: TGTGCCATCAGCGAAGGACCCTCCTACGAGCAGTACTTC.